Listed below are T cell receptor beta chains from one sample, sequenced in a study of beta chain features in type 1 diabetes. Measured with immunoSEQ multiplex PCR; TCRdb has only the in-frame clones, and not every one. The table lists about 620,000 clones, around 15% of them singletons. The specimen was naive CD4+ T cells from blood. All receptors come from a man between 18 and 29 years old in good health. Each CDR3 is given with its conserved first and last residue. A D gene is named only where the DNA matches it firmly.

CASSQDWGALIQETQYF TRBV14 NA
CASIPGPGLQTGELFF TRBV5-4 NA
CASSHPSRNALPTDTQYF TRBV18 NA
CASKRETLAEAFF TRBV2 NA
CASSFWVSSGANVLTF TRBV28 NA
CASSLPGGTDTQYF TRBV5-1 NA
CASSPAGVVYNEQFF TRBV7-9 TRBD2
CASSKDRTGMTKNIQYF TRBV21-1 NA
CASSLTGAQRGEAFF TRBV7-2 NA
CASSLATGSGELFF TRBV7-7 NA
CASSQVGTKNTEAFF TRBV4-2 NA
CASSVTGLSSYEQYF TRBV9 NA
CASTALMGPGEQYF TRBV28 NA
CASSLERSTEAFF TRBV7-2 NA
CASNEGGYTEAFF TRBV25-1 NA
CASSLLGLTSTDTQYF TRBV19 TRBD2
CASSSLGQEPSGNTIYF TRBV7-2 TRBD1
CASTGGRSWGYTF TRBV19 NA
CAWSRAGLAGRRDEQYF TRBV30 TRBD2
CSVSGGRGNTIYF TRBV29-1 NA
CASSPTGTGKETQYF TRBV28 TRBD1
CASSLSPTPVTDTQYF TRBV18 NA
CASSFPRTSGRGDEQFF TRBV5-4 TRBD2
CASSTSGGTGELFF TRBV28 TRBD2
CASSFTGNTIYF TRBV13 NA
CASSLLAGGGYNEQFF TRBV5-1 TRBD2
CSVAPDRGLGANVLTF TRBV29-1 TRBD1
CASSRRTSGRVIEQYF TRBV21-1 NA
CASSQAVGYNSPLHF TRBV14 NA
CASRSVVSGANVLTF TRBV11-2 NA
CAISGGYGTEAFF TRBV10-3 NA
CASSLEGGTQYF TRBV7-9 NA
CASSQGGYGYTF TRBV9 TRBD1
CASRDRGSTNEQFF TRBV6-6 TRBD1
CASSGGLAGGVDTQYF TRBV9 TRBD2
CASSLPGTSGQETQYF TRBV5-4 TRBD2
CASSADRGHTNEKLFF TRBV7-2 TRBD1
CASSQGWGARASEQYF TRBV4-2 NA
CASSYSRAVNTEAFF TRBV6-5 NA
CASSYRGETQYF TRBV6-6 NA
CASSLGDGLNQPQHF TRBV7-2 NA
CASSEVRGNTIYF TRBV27 NA
CASSRDSNTEAFF TRBV4-3 TRBD1